This TCR beta chain was found in a study of technical replicates of blood from several donors. Trimming left V 3 bases short and J 4 bases short, with 3 bases between. This CDR3 has 11 amino acids. The germline V gene encodes CDR1 SEHNR and CDR2 FQNEAQ (reference sequence). The count of this clone is one. This table comes from immunoSEQ multiplex PCR, and its TCRdb copy is limited to in-frame clones, with some not included. The sample has about 75,000 clones; about 97% are singletons. Sequenced: T cells isolated from PBMCs. The rearrangement uses TRBV7-9 and TRBJ2-5, with D hard to call. The receptor's source is a human donor in good health. CDR3 nucleotides: TGTGCCAGCAGCTTCGGAGAGACCCAGTACTTC. This codes for CASSFGETQYF.